This T cell receptor (beta chain) stems from a study of immune characterization of retroperitoneal liposarcoma. CDR1 and CDR2 (germline): MNHNS, SASEGT. V lost 6 bases and J 8 bases, leaving 17 bases between the germline ends. The CDR3 is made up of 14 amino acids. TCRdb analysed the PCR reads with MiXCR anew, one entry per CDR3 protein. The sample records roughly 9,300 distinct CDR3 sequences, around 35% being singletons. The chain is built from TRBV6-1 and TRBJ2-1; a weak D match, TRBD2 (7 bases). This TCR came from a male donor with retroperitoneal liposarcoma. Sequencing input: tumor tissue. In DNA, the CDR3 is TGTGCCAGCAGCCACACCCGGGGGGCAGATGAGCAGTTCTTC. Translation gives CASSHTRGADEQFF.